The next 12 T cell receptor beta chains were all read from a single sample in a study of shared clonotypes between healthy human individuals. Using immunoSEQ multiplex PCR, the repertoire was profiled, and TCRdb retains in-frame clones only, with some absent. The sample holds millions of clones, approximately 93% seen once. Source material: naive CD4+ T cells from PBMCs. As for subset: CD45RA+ positively selected. The receptors stem from a man younger than 35 in good health. Some clones in this sample may be carry-over from other donors' samples.

The chain is built from TRBV5-4 and TRBJ2-3, with 15 bases that match TRBD2. The CDR3 has 16 amino acids. Looked up from germline, CDR1 is SGHNT and CDR2 is YYREEE (reference sequence). V lost 3 bases, J lost 4 bases, and 3 bases stayed unmatched. The DNA for the CDR3 is TGTGCCAGCAGCTCGGGACTAGCGGGAGGAGCAGATACGCAGTATTTT. Residues: CASSSGLAGGADTQYF.

This chain connects TRBV19 to TRBJ2-2; D is undetermined. The ends were cut back, 4 bases at V and 0 bases at J, with 12 bases in the middle. Germline lookup yields CDR1 LNHDA and CDR2 SQIVND (reference sequence). CDR3 length: 16 amino acids. The CDR3 DNA sequence: TGTGCCAGTAGTAACATCAGGAACGCGAACACCGGGGAGCTGTTTTTT. It is translated as CASSNIRNANTGELFF.

The chain carries TRBV29-1 and TRBJ2-1; D may be TRBD1 or TRBD2 (6 bases each). Trimming took off 1 base at V and 2 bases at J, with 15 bases between the two ends. From germline, CDR1 is SQVTM and CDR2 ANQGSEA. There are 16 residues in the CDR3. CDR3 protein: CSVEAGAVLTYNEQFF. CDR3 DNA: TGCAGCGTTGAAGCGGGGGCCGTACTCACCTACAATGAGCAGTTCTTC.

The V and J genes are TRBV6-6 and TRBJ2-7; D may match TRBD1 or TRBD2 (6 bases each). The CDR3 length is 14 residues. The V end lost 6 bases, the J end lost 2 bases, and 14 bases lay between the germline ends. The V gene's germline CDR1 is MNHNY and CDR2 SVGAGI (reference sequence). CDR3 in DNA: TGTGCCAGCAGCCCCGGGGGCGCACCCTACGAGCAGTACTTC. This codes for CASSPGGAPYEQYF.

This clone was detected once. V usage is TRBV27 and J usage is TRBJ2-7; the D gene is possibly TRBD1 (6 bases). Trimming stripped 10 bases from V and 5 bases from J, with 15 bases between. This CDR3 has 12 amino acids. The germline gives CDR1 MNHEY, CDR2 SMNVEV (reference sequence). The CDR3 sequence: CAKAGVCDEQYF. The CDR3, as DNA: TGTGCCAAGGCAGGGGTGTGTGACGAGCAGTACTTC.

The chain is built from TRBV27 and TRBJ2-2, with 9 bases lining up with TRBD2. The CDR3 runs 18 residues. The V and J ends lost 7 bases and 7 bases, in that order; junction bases with no gene match: 19. Germline V gives CDR1 MNHEY, CDR2 SMNVEV (reference sequence). CDR3 coding DNA: TGTGCCAGCACTTATTTAAGGGGTAGCGGGAGACCGAACGGGGAGCTGTTTTTT. Translated: CASTYLRGSGRPNGELFF.

Written as DNA, the CDR3 is TGTGCCAGCAGCGTTGTGGGGACAGGGTACGGCTACGAGCAGTACTTC. Its protein product is CASSVVGTGYGYEQYF. The V gene is TRBV5-4, the J gene TRBJ2-7, with 9 bases aligning to TRBD1. CDR1 SGHNT and CDR2 YYREEE come from the germline V gene (reference sequence). This CDR3 is built from 16 residues. With V trimmed by 4 bases and J by 3 bases, 11 bases remained unmatched.

This clone occurred once. Other nucleotide sequences from this sample produce the same CDR3. The chain is built from TRBV7-9 and TRBJ1-1; D is uncertain. Germline CDR1 SEHNR, CDR2 FQNEAQ (reference sequence). The CDR3 has 13 amino acids. The V and J ends lost 1 base and 3 bases respectively, with 6 bases between them. CDR3 sequence (DNA): TGTGCCAGCAGCTTAGTTGGGGACACTGAAGCTTTCTTT. Protein: CASSLVGDTEAFF.

The chain joins TRBV12-2 to TRBJ2-1; TRBD2, the D gene given by the table, was not confirmed from the DNA. TRBV12-2 is marked as a pseudogene. This CDR3 has 21 amino acids. The CDR3 DNA is TGTGCAAGTCGCTTAGGGTTGGTGTGGCTAGCGGACCTCCTCTCCTACAATGAGCAGTTCTTC. This codes for CASRLGLVWLADLLSYNEQFF.

Details on this clone: Other DNA sequences from this sample encode an identical CDR3 as well. J is TRBJ2-5 and V is TRBV7-2; no definite D call. The CDR3 has 13 residues. V lost 5 bases and J 2 bases, leaving 9 bases between the germline ends. Germline values: CDR1 SGHTA, CDR2 FQGNSA. CDR3 nucleotides: TGTGCCAGCAGCGGTGGACGTCAAGAGACCCAGTACTTC. Its protein is CASSGGRQETQYF.

The chain has TRBV20-1 and TRBJ2-7; D is unresolved. Germline values: CDR1 DFQATT, CDR2 SNEGSKA (reference sequence). The V end was cut by 7 bases, the J end by 7 bases, with 11 bases between. CDR3 length: 10 amino acids. The CDR3 spells CSVARQEQYF. In nucleotides, the CDR3 is TGCAGTGTCGCGCGTCAGGAGCAGTACTTC.

The CDR3 reads CASSTGDRAYEQYF. The DNA of the CDR3 is TGTGCCAGCAGTACCGGGGACAGAGCCTACGAGCAGTACTTC. This chain uses TRBV27 with TRBJ2-7; 7 bases align to TRBD1. The CDR3 sequence is 14 residues long. Germline lookup yields CDR1 MNHEY and CDR2 SMNVEV (reference sequence). With 5 bases clipped from V and 2 bases from J, the junction kept 6 bases outside the gene matches.